The T cell receptor (beta chain) described here comes from a study of blood T cell repertoires in COVID-19. About the research overall: Samples representing acute and convalescent COVID-19 were sourced from the United States, Italy and Spain.

In the original analysis: Reference gene primers were amplified, and this amplification served to estimate nucleated cell counts. Profiling relied on immunoSEQ multiplex PCR, and the TCRdb table lists in-frame clones only, not all of them. V and J calls and clone size are those listed in that table; D and trimming were worked out from the DNA. The sample carries fewer than 350,000 clones, 86% recorded once. Seattle researchers signed up patients amid active infection and tracked them longitudinally. The germline gives CDR1 MNHEY, CDR2 SMNVEV (reference sequence). J lost 6 bases, V lost 6 bases, and 5 bases had no gene match. The CDR3 sequence is 13 residues long.

The sequence was obtained from a woman aged 25-40 years with COVID-19, enrolled during active disease. Sequenced sample: peripheral blood. The chain couples TRBV27 to TRBJ1-5; 7 positions agree with TRBD1. The DNA for the CDR3 is TGTGCCAGCAGCCCCGGGACAGCTCAGCCCCAGCATTTT. It specifies CASSPGTAQPQHF.